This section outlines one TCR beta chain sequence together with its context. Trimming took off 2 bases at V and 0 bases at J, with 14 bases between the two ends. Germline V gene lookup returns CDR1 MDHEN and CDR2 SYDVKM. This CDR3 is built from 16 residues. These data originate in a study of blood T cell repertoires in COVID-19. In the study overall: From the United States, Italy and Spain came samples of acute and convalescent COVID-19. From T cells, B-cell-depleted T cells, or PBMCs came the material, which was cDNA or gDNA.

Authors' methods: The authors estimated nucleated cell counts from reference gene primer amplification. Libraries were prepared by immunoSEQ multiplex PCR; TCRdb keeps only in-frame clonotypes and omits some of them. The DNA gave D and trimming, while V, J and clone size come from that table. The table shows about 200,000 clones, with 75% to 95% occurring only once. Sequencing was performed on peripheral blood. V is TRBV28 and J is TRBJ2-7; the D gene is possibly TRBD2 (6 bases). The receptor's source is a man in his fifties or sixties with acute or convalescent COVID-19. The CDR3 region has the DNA TGTGCCAGCAGTTTAGTTTCTAGCGTGGGCTCCTACGAGCAGTACTTC. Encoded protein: CASSLVSSVGSYEQYF.